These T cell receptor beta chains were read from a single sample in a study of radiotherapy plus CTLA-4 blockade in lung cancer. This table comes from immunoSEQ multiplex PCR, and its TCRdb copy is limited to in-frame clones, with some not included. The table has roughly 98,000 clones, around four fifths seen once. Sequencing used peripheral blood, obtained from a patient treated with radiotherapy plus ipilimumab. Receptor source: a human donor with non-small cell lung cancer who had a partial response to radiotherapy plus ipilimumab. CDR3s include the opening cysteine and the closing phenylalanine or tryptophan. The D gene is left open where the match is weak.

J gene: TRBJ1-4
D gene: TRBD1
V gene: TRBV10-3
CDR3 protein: CATWGQGDEKLFF

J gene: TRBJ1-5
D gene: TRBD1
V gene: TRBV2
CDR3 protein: CASSGQGMGQPQHF

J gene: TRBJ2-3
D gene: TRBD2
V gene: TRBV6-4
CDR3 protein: CASSYSAGGPKDTQYF

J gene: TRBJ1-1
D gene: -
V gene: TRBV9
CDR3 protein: CASSVDSRNTEAFF

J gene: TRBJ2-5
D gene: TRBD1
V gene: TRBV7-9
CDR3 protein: CASSGQEPQETQYF

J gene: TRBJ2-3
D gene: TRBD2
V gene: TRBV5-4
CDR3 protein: CASSLKSGGSTDTQYF

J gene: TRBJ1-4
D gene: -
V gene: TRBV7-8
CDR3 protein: CASSPRLILGEKLFF

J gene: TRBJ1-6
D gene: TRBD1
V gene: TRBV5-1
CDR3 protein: CASSLQGADSPLHF

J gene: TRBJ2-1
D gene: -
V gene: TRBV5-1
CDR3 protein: CASSSQTGYNEQFF

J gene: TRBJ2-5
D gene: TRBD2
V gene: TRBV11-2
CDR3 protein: CASSFRRGGGETQYF

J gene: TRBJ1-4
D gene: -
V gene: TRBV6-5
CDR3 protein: CASSTPQAGNEKLFF

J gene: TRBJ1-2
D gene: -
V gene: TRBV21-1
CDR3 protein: CASSTSPGLHHLANYGYTF

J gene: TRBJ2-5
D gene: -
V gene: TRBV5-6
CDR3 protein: CASSTRHLLQETQYF

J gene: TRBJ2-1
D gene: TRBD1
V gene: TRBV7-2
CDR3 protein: CASSRDRQTYNEQFF

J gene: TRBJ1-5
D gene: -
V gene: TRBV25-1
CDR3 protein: CASSDTGSGNQPQHF

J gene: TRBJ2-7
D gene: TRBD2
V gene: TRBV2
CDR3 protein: CASSAGGEDEQYF

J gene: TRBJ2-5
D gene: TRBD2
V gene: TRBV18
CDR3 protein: CASSPLGLARETQYF

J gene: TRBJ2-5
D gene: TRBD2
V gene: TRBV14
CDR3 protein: CASSRGGTQYF

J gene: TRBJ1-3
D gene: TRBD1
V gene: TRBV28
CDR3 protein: CASSLTQGAHNTIYF

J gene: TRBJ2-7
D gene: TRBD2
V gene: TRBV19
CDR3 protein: CASRSPAGGTHEQYF

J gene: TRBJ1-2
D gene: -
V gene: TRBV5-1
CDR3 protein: CASSLDGTPSGGYTF

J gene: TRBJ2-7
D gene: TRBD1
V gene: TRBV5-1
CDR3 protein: CASSLEGQLYEQYF

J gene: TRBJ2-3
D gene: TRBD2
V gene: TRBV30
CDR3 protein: CAWSVGASGSPDTQYF

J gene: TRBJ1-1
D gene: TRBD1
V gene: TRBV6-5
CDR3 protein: CASSRTGATEAFF

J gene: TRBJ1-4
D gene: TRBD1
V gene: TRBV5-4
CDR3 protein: CASSHTGQGREKLFF

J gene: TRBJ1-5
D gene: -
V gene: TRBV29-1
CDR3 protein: CSVGGTNQPQHF

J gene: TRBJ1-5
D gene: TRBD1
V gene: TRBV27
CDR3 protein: CASSPQDRVKGQPQHF

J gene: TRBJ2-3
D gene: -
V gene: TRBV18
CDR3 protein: CASSLSGETDTQYF

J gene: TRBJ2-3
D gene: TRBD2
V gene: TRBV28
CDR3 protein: CASSWTSVADTQYF

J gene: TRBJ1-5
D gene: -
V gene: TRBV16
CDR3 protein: CASGRGSNQPQHF

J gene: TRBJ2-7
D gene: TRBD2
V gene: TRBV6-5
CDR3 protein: CASSRTSRGYEQYF

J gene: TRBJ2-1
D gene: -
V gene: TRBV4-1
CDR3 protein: CASSQFSGSYNEQFF

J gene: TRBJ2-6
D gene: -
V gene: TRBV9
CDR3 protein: CASSPQAAGANVLTF